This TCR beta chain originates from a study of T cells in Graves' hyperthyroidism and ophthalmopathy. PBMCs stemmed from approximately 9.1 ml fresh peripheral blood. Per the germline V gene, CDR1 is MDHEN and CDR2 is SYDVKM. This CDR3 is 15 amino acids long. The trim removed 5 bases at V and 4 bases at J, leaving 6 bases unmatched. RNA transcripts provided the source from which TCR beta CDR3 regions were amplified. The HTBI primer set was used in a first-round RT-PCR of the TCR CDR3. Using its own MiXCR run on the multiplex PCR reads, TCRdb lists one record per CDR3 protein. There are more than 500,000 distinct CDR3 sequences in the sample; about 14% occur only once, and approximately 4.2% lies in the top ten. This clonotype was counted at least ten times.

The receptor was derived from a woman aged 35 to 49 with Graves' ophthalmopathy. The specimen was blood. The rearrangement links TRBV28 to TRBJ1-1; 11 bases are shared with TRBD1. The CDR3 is CASSPGQGASTEAFF. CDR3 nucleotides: TGTGCCAGCAGTCCCGGACAGGGGGCCAGCACTGAAGCTTTCTTT. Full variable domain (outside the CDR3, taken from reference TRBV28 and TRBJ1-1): DVKVTQSSRYLVKRTGEKVFLECVQDMDHENMFWYRQDPGLGLRLIYFSYDVKMKEKGDIPEGYSVSREKKERFSLILESASTNQTSMYLCASSPGQGASTEAFFGQGTRLTVV.